This TCR beta chain was recorded in a study of OX40 agonist ivuxolimab in advanced cancers. About the investigation overall: Ivuxolimab was a fully human IgG2 agonistic monoclonal antibody targeting the costimulatory receptor OX40 (CD134). Intravenous ivuxolimab was administered to patients every 2 weeks at six dose levels: 0.01, 0.1, 0.3, 1.5, 3 and 10 mg/kg. Patients were allowed to have had prior anti-PD-1, anti-PD-L1 or anti-CTLA-4 therapy, and approximately 40% of the dose-escalation patients had previously received checkpoint inhibitors. Peripheral TCRbeta sequencing aimed to test whether ivuxolimab altered TCR sequence diversity and caused clonal T-cell expansion. The monotherapy dose-escalation portion (N of about 57 patients) of the phase I ivuxolimab trial is reported in the paper. Among the approximately 50 dose-escalation patients, about 19 had hepatocellular carcinoma, roughly 15 melanoma, 9 renal cell carcinoma and 9 head and neck cancer. In the dose-escalation cohort, 75% to 85% of patients were male, and the mean age was around 65 years with a range of roughly 23 to 79. Partial responses occurred in three dose-escalation patients, of whom one had hepatocellular carcinoma and two had cutaneous melanoma.

Patients with autoimmune disease history or receiving systemic immunosuppression were excluded from the trial. In every dose cohort, peripheral blood was drawn for TCR sequencing at baseline, cycle 4 day 1, and cycle 7 day 1. Samples came from an open-label, multicenter, first-in-human phase I dose-escalation trial of ivuxolimab. The trial enrolled adults with locally advanced or metastatic head and neck squamous cell, hepatocellular, melanoma or renal cell carcinoma. CD4+ and CD8+ T cells were sorted separately from peripheral blood before TCR sequencing. Taken from the germline V gene, the CDR1 and CDR2 loops are SGHAT and FQNNGV. Trimming at the junction amounts to 1 base on V and 3 bases on J, and the germline ends lie 13 bases apart. The CDR3 starts with the cysteine, ends with the phenylalanine, and has 15 residues. Just the 45-base CDR3 DNA is kept, in frame starting at base 1. General findings and caveats noted by the study authors: At doses from 0.1 to 3.0 mg/kg, clonal expansion was seen in both CD4+ and CD8+ blood T cells between baseline and week 6. Low levels of normalized T-cell clonal expansion were also seen in some nonresponding patients. Which antigens the clonally expanded peripheral T cells were specific for was not determined. On average, CD8+ T cells showed more expanded clones than CD4+ T cells after ivuxolimab. In the 0.1-3.0 mg/kg groups, partial responders had among the lowest normalized peripheral clonal expansion, particularly in CD8+ T cells.

For sequencing of the TCRbeta CDR3 region, genomic DNA was extracted from the sorted cells. The immunoSEQ Assay was used for sequencing of TCRbeta CDR3 regions. In TCRdb, the immuneACCESS table is reduced to in-frame sequences with V and J assigned. These tables do not hold every clone; where another copy was compared, an unresolved V gene accounts for under half, and the others remain unexplained. A total of 30,000 to 45,000 clones appear in this sample, approximately 80% of them only once. The top ten hold 1.8% of the sample. Regarding this clone: This clone's antigen is unknown. It has no much larger one-base neighbor in the sample; base qualities were not kept.

The TCR sequence derives from an adult with an advanced solid tumor such as melanoma, head and neck, liver or kidney cancer. This receptor chain uses TRBV11-2 and TRBJ2-7, and perhaps TRBD1 as D gene, on 6 matching bases. Sequences were derived from CD4+ or CD8+ T cells sorted from blood, sampled in a trial of the OX40 agonist ivuxolimab. The nucleotide sequence reads TGTGCCAGCAGCTTAGGAGTAACACAGGGCTACGAGCAGTACTTC. It is translated as CASSLGVTQGYEQYF.